These T cell receptor beta chains were read from a single sample in a study of cytomegalovirus exposure and HLA in healthy donors. Libraries were prepared by immunoSEQ multiplex PCR; TCRdb keeps only in-frame clonotypes and omits some of them. The repertoire holds more than 150,000 clones, with around 73% as singletons. Sequencing was carried out using PBMCs. The source is a male donor in good health and CMV-seronegative. The CDR3 runs from the conserved cysteine through the conserved F or W. The D gene is left open where the match is weak. Expanded clones get a size class; other rows say once, few or many, or leave the size out.

>-|TRBV4-3|TRBJ2-7|-|16
CASSQDGVGGLDEQYF
TGCGCCAGCAGCCAAGATGGGGTGGGGGGGCTCGACGAGCAGTACTTC
>few|TRBV2|TRBJ2-1|-|15
CASKKEASTYNEQFF
TGTGCCAGCAAAAAGGAGGCATCGACCTACAATGAGCAGTTCTTC
>-|TRBV6-6|TRBJ2-2|-|15
CASSGRVSNTGELFF
TGTGCCAGCAGTGGCAGGGTATCTAACACCGGGGAGCTGTTTTTT
>-|TRBV5-8|TRBJ1-1|-|14
CASSSLLRNTEAFF
TGTGCCAGCAGCTCTCTTCTCAGGAACACTGAAGCTTTCTTT
>-|TRBV14|TRBJ1-1|-|14
CASSPTGGWTEAFF
TGTGCCAGCAGCCCCACCGGGGGTTGGACTGAAGCTTTCTTT
>few|TRBV5-4|TRBJ2-7|-|12
CASSPDSTEQYF
TGTGCCAGCAGCCCGGACAGTACCGAGCAGTACTTC
>few|TRBV10-3|TRBJ1-1|-|13
CAISGTENTEAFF
TGTGCCATCAGTGGGACAGAGAACACTGAAGCTTTCTTT
>-|TRBV28|TRBJ2-5|TRBD2|15
CASSPGSGSRETQYF
TGTGCCAGCAGTCCCGGGAGCGGGAGTAGGGAGACCCAGTACTTC
>-|TRBV7-8|TRBJ2-1|TRBD2|16
CASSPGTSGSRHEQFF
TGTGCCAGCAGCCCGGGGACTAGCGGGAGTCGACATGAGCAGTTCTTC
>-|TRBV5-6|TRBJ2-2|-|17
CASSLAGSPSDTGELFF
TGTGCCAGCAGCTTGGCGGGTAGCCCCTCGGACACCGGGGAGCTGTTTTTT